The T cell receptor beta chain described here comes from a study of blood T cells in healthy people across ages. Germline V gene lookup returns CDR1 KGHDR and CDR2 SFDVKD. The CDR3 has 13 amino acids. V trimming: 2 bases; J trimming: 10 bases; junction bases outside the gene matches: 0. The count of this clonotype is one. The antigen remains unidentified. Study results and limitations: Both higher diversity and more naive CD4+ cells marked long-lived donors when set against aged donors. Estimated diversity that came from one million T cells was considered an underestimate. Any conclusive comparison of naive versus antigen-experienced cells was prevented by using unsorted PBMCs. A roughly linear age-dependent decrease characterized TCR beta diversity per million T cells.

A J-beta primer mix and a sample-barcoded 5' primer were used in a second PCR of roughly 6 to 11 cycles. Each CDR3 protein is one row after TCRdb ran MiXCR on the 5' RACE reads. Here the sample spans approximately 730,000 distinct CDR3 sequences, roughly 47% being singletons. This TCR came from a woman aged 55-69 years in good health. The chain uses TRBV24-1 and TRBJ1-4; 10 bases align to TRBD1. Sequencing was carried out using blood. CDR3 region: CATSDWTGGKLFF. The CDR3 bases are TGTGCCACCAGTGATTGGACAGGGGGAAAACTGTTTTTT.